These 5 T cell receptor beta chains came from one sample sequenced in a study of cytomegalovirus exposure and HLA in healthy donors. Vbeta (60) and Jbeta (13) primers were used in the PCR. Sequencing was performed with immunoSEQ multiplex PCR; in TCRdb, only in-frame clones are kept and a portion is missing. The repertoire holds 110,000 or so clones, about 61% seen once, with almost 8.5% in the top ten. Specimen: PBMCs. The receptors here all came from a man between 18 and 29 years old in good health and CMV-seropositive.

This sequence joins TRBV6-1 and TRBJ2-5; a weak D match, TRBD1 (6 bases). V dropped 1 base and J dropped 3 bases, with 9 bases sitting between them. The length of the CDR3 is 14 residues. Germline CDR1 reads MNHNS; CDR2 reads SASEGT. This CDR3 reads CASSEGYREETQYF. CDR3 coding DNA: TGTGCCAGCAGTGAAGGGTACAGGGAAGAGACCCAGTACTTC.

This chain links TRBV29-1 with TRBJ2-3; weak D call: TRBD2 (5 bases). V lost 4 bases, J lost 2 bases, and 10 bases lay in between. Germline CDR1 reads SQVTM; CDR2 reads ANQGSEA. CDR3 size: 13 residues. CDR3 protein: CSVVRRDTDTQYF. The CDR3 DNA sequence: TGCAGCGTTGTACGCCGGGACACAGATACGCAGTATTTT.

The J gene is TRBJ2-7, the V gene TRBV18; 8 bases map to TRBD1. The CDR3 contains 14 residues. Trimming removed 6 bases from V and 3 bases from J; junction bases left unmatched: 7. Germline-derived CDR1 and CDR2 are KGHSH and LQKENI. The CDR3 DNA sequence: TGTGCCAGCTCTCATGACAGGGGTAACTACGAGCAGTACGTC. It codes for CASSHDRGNYEQYV.

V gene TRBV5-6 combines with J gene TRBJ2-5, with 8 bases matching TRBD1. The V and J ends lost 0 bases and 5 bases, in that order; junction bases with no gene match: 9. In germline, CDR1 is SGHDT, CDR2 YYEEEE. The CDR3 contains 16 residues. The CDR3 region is CASSLVRGQNWETQYF. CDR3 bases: TGTGCCAGCAGCTTGGTCAGGGGGCAGAATTGGGAGACCCAGTACTTC.

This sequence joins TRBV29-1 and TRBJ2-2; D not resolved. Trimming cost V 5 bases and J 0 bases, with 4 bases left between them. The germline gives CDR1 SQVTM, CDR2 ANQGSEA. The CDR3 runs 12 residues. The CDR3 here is CSVPANTGELFF. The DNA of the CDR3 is TGCAGCGTTCCCGCGAACACCGGGGAGCTGTTTTTT.